This T cell receptor (beta chain) was sequenced for a study of blood T cell repertoires in COVID-19. Study in general: There were acute and convalescent COVID-19 samples, and they came from the United States, Italy and Spain. T cells, B-cell-depleted T cells, or PBMCs provided the cDNA or gDNA that served as material.

This clone has only one observation. Participant-reported clinical history was the basis for cohort assignment. Authors' methods: Amplification of reference gene primers was used by the study to estimate nucleated cell counts. Produced via immunoSEQ multiplex PCR; TCRdb's table is partial and in-frame only. V and J calls and clone size come straight from that table; D and trimming were deduced from the DNA. The sample yields 250,000 to 400,000 clones, roughly 85% seen once. Germline V gene sequence: CDR1 LGHDT, CDR2 YNNKEL (reference sequence). The CDR3 contains 15 residues. Between the trimmed V and J ends, which lost 0 bases and 5 bases, there was a span of 11 bases.

V and J are TRBV3-1 (or the pseudogene TRBV3-2) and TRBJ1-5; D not resolved. This clonotype originated in a woman aged 25 to 39 who had been exposed to COVID-19. Sequences were obtained from PBMCs or T cells enriched from blood (not recorded which). Here the CDR3 reads CASSQDHLPHQPQHF. The CDR3 DNA is TGTGCCAGCAGCCAAGATCACCTACCCCATCAGCCCCAGCATTTT.